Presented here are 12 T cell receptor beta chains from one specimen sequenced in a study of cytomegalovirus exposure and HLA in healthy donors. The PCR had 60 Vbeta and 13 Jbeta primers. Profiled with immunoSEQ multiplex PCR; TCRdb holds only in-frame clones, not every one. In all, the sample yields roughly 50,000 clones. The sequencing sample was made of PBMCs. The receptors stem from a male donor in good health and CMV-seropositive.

The CDR3, as DNA: TGTGCCAGCAGTTTATTAGGCAGGGTCTACGAGCAGTACTTC. This encodes CASSLLGRVYEQYF. The genes are TRBV27 and TRBJ2-7; D is possibly TRBD1 (5 bases). V was trimmed by 1 base and J by 3 bases, leaving 10 bases between them. The CDR3 is 14 amino acids. CDR1 is MNHEY and CDR2 is SMNVEV in the germline V gene (reference sequence).

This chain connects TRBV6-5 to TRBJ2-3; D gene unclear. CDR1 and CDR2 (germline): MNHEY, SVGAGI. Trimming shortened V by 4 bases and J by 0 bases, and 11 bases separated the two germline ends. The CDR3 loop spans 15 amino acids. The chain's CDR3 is CASSWAATSTDTQYF. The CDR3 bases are TGTGCCAGCAGTTGGGCAGCCACTAGCACAGATACGCAGTATTTT.

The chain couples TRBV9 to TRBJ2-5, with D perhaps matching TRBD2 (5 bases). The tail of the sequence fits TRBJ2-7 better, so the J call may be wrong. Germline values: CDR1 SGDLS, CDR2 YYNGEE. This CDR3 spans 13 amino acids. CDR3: CASSVGETYEQYF. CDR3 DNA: TGTGCCAGCAGCGTCGGGGAAACCTACGAGCAGTACTTC.

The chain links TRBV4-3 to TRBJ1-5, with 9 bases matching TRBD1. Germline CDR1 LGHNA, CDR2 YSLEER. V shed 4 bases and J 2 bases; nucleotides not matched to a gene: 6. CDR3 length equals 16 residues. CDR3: CASSLGTGIGNQPQHF. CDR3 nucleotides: TGCGCCAGCAGCCTCGGGACAGGGATTGGCAATCAGCCCCAGCATTTT.

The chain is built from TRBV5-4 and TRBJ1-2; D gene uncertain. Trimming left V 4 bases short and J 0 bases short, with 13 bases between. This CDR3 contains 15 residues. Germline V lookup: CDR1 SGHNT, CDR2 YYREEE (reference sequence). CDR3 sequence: CASSPTGYPNYGYTF. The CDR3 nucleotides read TGTGCCAGCAGCCCTACTGGTTATCCTAACTATGGCTACACCTTC.

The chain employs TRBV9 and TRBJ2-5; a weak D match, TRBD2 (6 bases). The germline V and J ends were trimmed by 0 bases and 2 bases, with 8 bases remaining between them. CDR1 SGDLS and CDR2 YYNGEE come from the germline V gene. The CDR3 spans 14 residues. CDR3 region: CASSVGDSQETQYF. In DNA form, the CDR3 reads TGTGCCAGCAGCGTAGGGGACTCTCAAGAGACCCAGTACTTC.

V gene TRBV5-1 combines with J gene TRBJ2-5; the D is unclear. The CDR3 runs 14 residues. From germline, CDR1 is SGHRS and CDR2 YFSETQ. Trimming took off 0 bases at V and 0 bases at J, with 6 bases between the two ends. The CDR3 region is CASSLAQYQETQYF. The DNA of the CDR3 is TGCGCCAGCAGCTTGGCACAGTACCAAGAGACCCAGTACTTC.

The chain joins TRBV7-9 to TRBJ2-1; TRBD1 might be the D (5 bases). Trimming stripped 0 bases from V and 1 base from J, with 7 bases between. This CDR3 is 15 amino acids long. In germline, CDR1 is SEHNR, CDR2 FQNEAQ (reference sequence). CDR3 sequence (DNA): TGTGCCAGCAGCTTAGCGCCAGGGTCCTACAATGAGCAGTTCTTC. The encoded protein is CASSLAPGSYNEQFF.

The CDR3 DNA sequence: TGTGCCAGCAGGGCCGGACAGCTTGAAGCTTTCTTT. It codes for CASRAGQLEAFF. The J gene is TRBJ1-1, the V gene TRBV28; a weak D match, TRBD1 (6 bases). Deletions cut 6 bases from V and 7 bases from J, with 12 bases between. This CDR3 has 12 residues. Germline CDR1 MDHEN, CDR2 SYDVKM.

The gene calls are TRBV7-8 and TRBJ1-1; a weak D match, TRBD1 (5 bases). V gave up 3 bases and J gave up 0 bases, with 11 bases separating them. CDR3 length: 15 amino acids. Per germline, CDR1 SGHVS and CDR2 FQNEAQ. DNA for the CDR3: TGTGCCAGCAGCTTCATCGACAGAGTGAACACTGAAGCTTTCTTT. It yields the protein CASSFIDRVNTEAFF.

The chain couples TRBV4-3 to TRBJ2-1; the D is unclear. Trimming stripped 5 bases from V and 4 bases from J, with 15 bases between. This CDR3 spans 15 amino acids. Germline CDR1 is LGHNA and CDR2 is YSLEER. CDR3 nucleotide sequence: TGCGCCAGCAGCGAATCGGCGGATATTTACAATGAGCAGTTCTTC. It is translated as CASSESADIYNEQFF.

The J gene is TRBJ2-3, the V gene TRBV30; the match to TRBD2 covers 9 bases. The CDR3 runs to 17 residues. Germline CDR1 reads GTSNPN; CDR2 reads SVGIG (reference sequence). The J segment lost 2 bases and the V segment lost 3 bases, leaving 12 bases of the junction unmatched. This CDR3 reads CAWSRGDLAGFTDTQYF. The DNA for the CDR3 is TGTGCCTGGAGCAGGGGTGACCTAGCGGGATTCACAGATACGCAGTATTTT.